The 21 T cell receptor beta chains presented below share a single source sample, sequenced in a study of a mutant IDH1 vaccine in newly diagnosed glioma. These receptors' targets are unknown. TCRdb's copy holds only in-frame clones and misses some; the assay was immunoSEQ multiplex PCR. The sample includes approximately 60,000 clones, 60% to 75% of them seen just once. Sample time point: week 35, safety follow-up. Vaccinated patients received 300 ug of mutant IDH1 20-mer peptide per dose, with topical imiquimod. The source was PBMCs, collected from a glioma patient whose treatment included an IDH1 peptide vaccine. The receptors derive from a man aged 45-65 years with glioma.

The chain couples TRBV5-6 to TRBJ2-2; 7 bases are a match to TRBD2. From germline, CDR1 is SGHDT and CDR2 YYEEEE. V shed 4 bases and J 0 bases; nucleotides not matched to a gene: 6. This CDR3 spans 16 amino acids. CDR3 sequence: CASSPGGLANTGELFF. As DNA, the CDR3 is TGTGCCAGCAGCCCCGGAGGACTAGCGAACACCGGGGAGCTGTTTTTT.

This chain links TRBV7-2 with TRBJ2-7; D is unresolved. The CDR3 spans 14 residues. V lost 1 base to trimming and J lost 2 bases, with 9 bases between them. CDR1 is SGHTA, CDR2 FQGNSA, per germline. CDR3 DNA: TGTGCCAGCAGCTTAGGGTCCAGACCCTACGAGCAGTACTTC. This sequence encodes CASSLGSRPYEQYF.

The gene calls are TRBV25-1 and TRBJ2-1; 9 bases agree with TRBD1. In germline, CDR1 is MGHDK, CDR2 SYGVNS. This CDR3 is built from 16 residues. V was clipped by 3 bases and J by 9 bases; unmatched bases: 12. CDR3 residues: CASSEWAGTGLSEQFF. The CDR3 bases are TGTGCCAGCAGTGAGTGGGCAGGGACAGGGTTAAGTGAGCAGTTCTTC.

This chain links TRBV6-5 with TRBJ2-7, with 9 nucleotides matching TRBD1. The CDR3 length is 15 residues. The germline V gene has CDR1 MNHEY and CDR2 SVGAGI. V shed 4 bases and J 5 bases; nucleotides not matched to a gene: 9. CDR3 in amino acids: CASSSPGQGGNEQYF. For the CDR3, the DNA is TGTGCCAGCAGTTCTCCGGGACAGGGAGGGAACGAGCAGTACTTC.

This clone showed up just once. V gene TRBV14 combines with J gene TRBJ2-7; D ambiguous. Trimming removed 1 base at V and 4 bases at J, with 8 bases between. Germline values: CDR1 SGHDN, CDR2 FVKESK. CDR3 length: 13 residues. CDR3 sequence: CASSQGNRYEQYF. The CDR3 coding sequence is TGTGCCAGCAGCCAAGGAAACAGATACGAGCAGTACTTC.

CDR3 bases: TGCGCCAGCAGCTTGACAGGGAAAAAGGGCGGGTATGGCTACACCTTC. Its translation is CASSLTGKKGGYGYTF. V and J are TRBV5-1 and TRBJ1-2; TRBD1 might be the D (6 bases). V lost 1 base and J 5 bases, leaving 18 bases between the germline ends. The CDR3 loop spans 16 amino acids. Germline V gives CDR1 SGHRS, CDR2 YFSETQ. Full variable domain (remainder filled in from reference TRBV5-1 and TRBJ1-2): KAGVTQTPRYLIKTRGQQVTLSCSPISGHRSVSWYQQTPGQGLQFLFEYFSETQRNKGNFPGRFSGRQFSNSRSEMNVSTLELGDSALYLCASSLTGKKGGYGYTFGSGTRLTVV.

This clone was seen only once. The rearrangement uses TRBV9 and TRBJ2-7; the D call may be TRBD1 or TRBD2 (5 bases each). Trimming cost V 0 bases and J 3 bases, with 10 bases left between them. There are 14 residues in the CDR3. The germline gives CDR1 SGDLS, CDR2 YYNGEE. The CDR3 DNA is TGTGCCAGCAGCGTAGCTGAGGGGAACTACGAGCAGTACTTC. It yields the protein CASSVAEGNYEQYF.

The chain joins TRBV9 to TRBJ2-3; 7 nucleotides agree with TRBD1. V lost 6 bases to trimming and J lost 0 bases; unmatched junction nucleotides: 4. Germline CDR1 is SGDLS and CDR2 is YYNGEE. The CDR3 loop spans 14 amino acids. The CDR3 spells CASTKGASTDTQYF. The CDR3 DNA reads as TGTGCCAGCACCAAGGGGGCTAGCACAGATACGCAGTATTTT.

This chain connects TRBV5-1 to TRBJ1-2; possibly TRBD1 for D (5 bases). Deletions cut 3 bases from V and 6 bases from J, with 12 bases between. The germline V gene has CDR1 SGHRS and CDR2 YFSETQ. The CDR3 extends over 13 amino acids. CDR3 DNA sequence: TGCGCCAGCAGCTCGGGGGAGATGGATGGCTACACCTTC. This gives the protein CASSSGEMDGYTF.

The chain joins TRBV6-5 to TRBJ1-1; D remains unclear. CDR1 MNHEY and CDR2 SVGAGI come from the germline V gene. The V and J ends lost 7 bases and 3 bases respectively, with 12 bases between them. CDR3 size: 13 residues. CDR3 protein: CASTPKMHTEAFF. CDR3 nucleotides: TGTGCCAGCACCCCGAAGATGCACACTGAAGCTTTCTTT.

The chain recombines TRBV5-1 with TRBJ1-1; a weak D match, TRBD1 (5 bases). There are 13 residues in the CDR3. CDR1 SGHRS and CDR2 YFSETQ come from the germline V gene. V shed 4 bases and J shed 2 bases, with 9 bases lying between them. The CDR3 is CASSGTVNTEAFF. CDR3 DNA: TGCGCCAGCAGCGGGACGGTAAACACTGAAGCTTTCTTT.

The chain couples TRBV4-1 to TRBJ1-5, with D perhaps TRBD1 (5 bases). Per germline, CDR1 MGHRA and CDR2 YSYEKL. Trimming shortened V by 4 bases and J by 5 bases, and 18 bases separated the two germline ends. The CDR3 loop spans 16 amino acids. CDR3 coding DNA: TGCGCCAGCAGCCCACTAGGGGATGAAATGGATCAGCCCCAGCATTTT. Translated, it gives CASSPLGDEMDQPQHF.

This chain joins TRBV6-5 and TRBJ2-7; maybe TRBD1 (6 bases). Germline lookup yields CDR1 MNHEY and CDR2 SVGAGI. Deletions cut 5 bases from V and 9 bases from J, with 17 bases between. This CDR3 is built from 13 residues. CDR3: CASSRQVWGGQYF. DNA for the CDR3: TGTGCCAGCAGTCGACAGGTCTGGGGTGGGCAGTACTTC.

This clone has at least ten counts. The chain employs TRBV4-1 and TRBJ2-4; perhaps TRBD1 as D (5 bases). In germline, CDR1 is MGHRA, CDR2 YSYEKL. The CDR3 totals 18 residues. V was clipped by 0 bases and J by 7 bases, with 22 bases between them. The chain's CDR3 is CASSQDSFKAGFGNIQYF. The CDR3 region has the DNA TGCGCCAGCAGCCAAGACAGTTTTAAAGCAGGGTTTGGGAACATTCAGTACTTC.

J is TRBJ2-7 and V is TRBV14; 10 bases map to TRBD2. This CDR3 is built from 16 residues. Per the germline V gene, CDR1 is SGHDN and CDR2 is FVKESK. Trimming removed 3 bases from V and 3 bases from J; junction bases left unmatched: 8. DNA for the CDR3: TGTGCCAGCAGCCAGGAGCTGCTAGCGGGGGACTACGAGCAGTACTTC. Translating gives CASSQELLAGDYEQYF.

The chain uses TRBV19 and TRBJ1-2; D possibly corresponds to TRBD1 (6 bases). The germline CDR1 and CDR2 sequences are LNHDA and SQIVND (reference sequence). V lost 5 bases to trimming and J lost 7 bases, with 17 bases between them. The length of the CDR3 is 14 residues. CDR3: CASSEKRGYFGYTF. The CDR3 DNA is TGTGCCAGTAGTGAAAAAAGGGGGTACTTTGGCTACACCTTC.

V and J are TRBV5-1 and TRBJ1-1, with D possibly TRBD1 on 5 matching bases. The CDR3 is 15 residues long. Trimming took 2 bases from V and 4 from J, leaving 15 bases between them. Germline V gene lookup returns CDR1 SGHRS and CDR2 YFSETQ. The CDR3 sequence: CASSFRREGGTEAFF. CDR3 coding DNA: TGCGCCAGCAGCTTTCGCAGGGAAGGTGGCACTGAAGCTTTCTTT. Together with reference TRBV5-1 and TRBJ1-1, the CDR3 gives the full variable domain: KAGVTQTPRYLIKTRGQQVTLSCSPISGHRSVSWYQQTPGQGLQFLFEYFSETQRNKGNFPGRFSGRQFSNSRSEMNVSTLELGDSALYLCASSFRREGGTEAFFGQGTRLTVV.

The chain recombines TRBV4-1 with TRBJ1-4; D gene uncertain. The germline CDR1 and CDR2 sequences are MGHRA and YSYEKL. V lost 0 bases and J 5 bases, leaving 13 bases between the germline ends. The CDR3 consists of 16 residues. CDR3 in amino acids: CASSQDATPRNEKLFF. The CDR3 DNA reads as TGCGCCAGCAGCCAAGATGCGACCCCCCGGAATGAAAAACTGTTTTTT.

The chain carries TRBV7-2 and TRBJ2-2; 7 nucleotides match TRBD2. Germline lookup yields CDR1 SGHTA and CDR2 FQGNSA. This CDR3 comprises 13 residues. Unmatched junction bases numbered 5, after V lost 7 bases and J lost 6 bases. CDR3 region: CASTRAGAGELFF. Here the CDR3 DNA reads TGTGCCAGCACCCGGGCGGGAGCCGGGGAGCTGTTTTTT.

The chain joins TRBV5-6 to TRBJ1-1, with D hard to call. Germline CDR1 SGHDT, CDR2 YYEEEE. The CDR3 consists of 12 residues. Trimming left V 2 bases short and J 3 bases short, with 5 bases between. The CDR3 DNA is TGTGCCAGCAGCTTCATCTACACTGAAGCTTTCTTT. Translated, it gives CASSFIYTEAFF.

V and J are TRBV9 and TRBJ2-5, with a tentative D call TRBD2 (6 bases). The CDR3 is 17 amino acids. V lost 0 bases and J 3 bases, leaving 18 bases between the germline ends. From germline, CDR1 is SGDLS and CDR2 YYNGEE. This CDR3 is CASSVGVREAGKETQYF. CDR3 sequence (DNA): TGTGCCAGCAGCGTAGGGGTGAGGGAGGCGGGAAAAGAGACCCAGTACTTC.